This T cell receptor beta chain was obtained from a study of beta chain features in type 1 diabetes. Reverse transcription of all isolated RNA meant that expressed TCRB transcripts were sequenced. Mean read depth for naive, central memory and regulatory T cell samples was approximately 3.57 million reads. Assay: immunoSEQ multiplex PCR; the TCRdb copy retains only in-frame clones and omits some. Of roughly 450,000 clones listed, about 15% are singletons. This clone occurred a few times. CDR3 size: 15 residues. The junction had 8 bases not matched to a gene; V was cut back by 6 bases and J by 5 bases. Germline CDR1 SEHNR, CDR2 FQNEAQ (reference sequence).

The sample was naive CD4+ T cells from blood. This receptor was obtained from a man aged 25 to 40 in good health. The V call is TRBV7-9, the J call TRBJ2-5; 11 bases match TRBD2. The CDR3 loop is CASRSSGGTPETQYF. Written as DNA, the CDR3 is TGTGCCAGCAGATCTAGCGGGGGGACTCCGGAGACCCAGTACTTC.